The 10 T cell receptor beta chains given below trace back to one sample, sequenced in a study of post-analysis software for immune sequencing data. These receptors are not linked to any known antigen. General study findings and limits: Included in a set of a few TRBV segments more frequent in patients than controls were TRBV5-6, TRBV5-1 and TRBV20-1.

Each TCR beta cDNA library carried unique molecular identifiers. From the PCR reads, TCRdb called clonotypes with MiXCR, one entry per CDR3 protein. The repertoire holds 740,000 or so distinct CDR3 sequences, with under 70% as singletons. Sequencing used blood. The source of these receptors is a girl between 10 and 17 years old with multiple sclerosis.

This clonotype appeared once. The J gene is TRBJ2-3, the V gene TRBV12-3 or TRBV12-4; 7 bases agree with TRBD2. V dropped 6 bases and J dropped 0; count of bases not matched to a gene: 12. The CDR3 consists of 17 residues. The DNA for the CDR3 is TGTGCCAGCAGGGGATTTGCTAGCGGCACTAGCACAGATACGCAGTATTTT. It is translated as CASRGFASGTSTDTQYF.

In this sample, this clonotype turned up a few times. The gene calls are TRBV30 and TRBJ2-1; 10 positions match TRBD2. This CDR3 contains 16 residues. The J segment lost 2 bases and the V segment lost 2 bases, leaving 6 bases of the junction unmatched. The germline CDR1 and CDR2 sequences are GTSNPN and SVGIG (reference sequence). CDR3 nucleotides: TGTGCCTGGAGTTTTCTAGCGGGAGCCGCCTACAATGAGCAGTTCTTC. This gives the protein CAWSFLAGAAYNEQFF.

The genes are TRBV10-3 and TRBJ1-2; weak D call: TRBD1 (6 bases). V was clipped by 8 bases and J by 2 bases, with 18 bases between them. From germline, CDR1 is ENHRY and CDR2 SYGVKD. The CDR3 extends over 15 amino acids. CDR3 region: CAISVSGQQNYGYTF. In DNA, the CDR3 is TGTGCCATCTCAGTGAGCGGACAGCAGAACTATGGCTACACCTTC.

V usage is TRBV7-2 and J usage is TRBJ2-4; D gene ambiguous. Germline V lookup: CDR1 SGHTA, CDR2 FQGNSA. V gave up 1 base and J gave up 6 bases, with 7 bases separating them. CDR3 length: 13 residues. CDR3 loop: CASSLGRRNIQYF. The DNA for the CDR3 is TGTGCCAGCAGCTTAGGGCGGAGAAACATTCAGTACTTC. Combining the CDR3 with reference TRBV7-2 and TRBJ2-4 gives the whole variable domain GAGVSQSPSNKVTEKGKDVELRCDPISGHTALYWYRQSLGQGLEFLIYFQGNSAPDKSGLPSDRFSAERTGGSVSTLTIQRTQQEDSAVYLCASSLGRRNIQYFGAGTRLSVL.

This rearrangement joins TRBV6-5 to TRBJ2-5; D is unresolved. With the DNA end fitting TRBJ2-7 better, the J assignment may be wrong. The germline CDR1 and CDR2 sequences are MNHEY and SVGAGI. The CDR3 extends over 10 amino acids. For the CDR3, the DNA is TGTGCCTGTGGGTTTAACGAGCAGTACTTC. Translated: CACGFNEQYF.

The rearrangement links TRBV6-5 to TRBJ1-1, with 7 nucleotides matching TRBD1. This CDR3 has 12 residues. CDR1 MNHEY and CDR2 SVGAGI come from the germline V gene. Germline trimming cut 4 bases from V and 7 bases from J; bases unmatched to any gene: 3. CDR3 amino acids: CASSFRTGEAFF. CDR3 in DNA: TGTGCCAGCAGTTTCAGGACAGGTGAAGCTTTCTTT.

The J gene is TRBJ2-7, the V gene TRBV5-1, with TRBD1 as a possible D gene (6 bases). V lost 2 bases and J 5 bases, leaving 14 bases between the germline ends. CDR3 length: 14 amino acids. CDR1 and CDR2 (germline): SGHRS, YFSETQ. For the CDR3, the DNA is TGCGCCAGCAGCTTTACCCGGACAGCAGACGAGCAGTACTTC. Protein: CASSFTRTADEQYF.

This sequence joins TRBV12-5 and TRBJ2-1; D perhaps matches TRBD2 (5 bases). Trimming took off 4 bases at V and 4 bases at J, with 11 bases between the two ends. CDR1 and CDR2 (germline): LGHNT, FRNRAP. The CDR3 has 14 amino acids. The CDR3 DNA reads as TGTGCTAGTGGTTGGGTAACTAGGTACAATGAGCAGTTCTTC. This encodes CASGWVTRYNEQFF.

The V call is TRBV5-1, the J call TRBJ2-1; TRBD1 matches at 9 bases. The CDR3 has 15 residues. CDR1 SGHRS and CDR2 YFSETQ come from the germline V gene. J lost 6 bases, V lost 2 bases, and 6 bases had no gene match. The CDR3 is CASSFLRDRVNEQFF. DNA for the CDR3: TGCGCCAGCAGCTTCCTCCGGGACAGGGTCAATGAGCAGTTCTTC.

This clonotype was detected once. The gene calls are TRBV5-1 and TRBJ2-7, with 11 bases matching TRBD2. Per the germline V gene, CDR1 is SGHRS and CDR2 is YFSETQ. The CDR3 totals 16 residues. V lost 0 bases and J lost 3; bases outside the gene matches: 5. CDR3 region: CASSLASGLAGYEQYF. In DNA, the CDR3 is TGCGCCAGCAGCTTGGCCTCTGGACTAGCGGGCTACGAGCAGTACTTC. The variable domain in full, completed from reference TRBV5-1 and TRBJ2-7, reads KAGVTQTPRYLIKTRGQQVTLSCSPISGHRSVSWYQQTPGQGLQFLFEYFSETQRNKGNFPGRFSGRQFSNSRSEMNVSTLELGDSALYLCASSLASGLAGYEQYFGPGTRLTVT.